This TCR beta chain was sequenced in a study of CD8 T cells in Susac syndrome (dated 2019 in TCRdb). Regarding the complete study: Of the Susac syndrome patients who were sequenced, five or six had clinically active disease and eight were in clinical remission. At blood withdrawal, Susac syndrome patients were therapy-naive, treated with corticosteroids (with IVIg additionally given to some), or treated with IVIg alone. Whether CD8+ T cell activation and differentiation in Susac syndrome was antigen driven was tested using repertoire sequencing. Broader findings and caveats from the paper: The CD4+ T cell repertoire of patients with Susac syndrome showed no detectable clonal expansion. The TCR sequencing and HLA analysis was acknowledged to have included a relatively small number of individuals.

The sample holds one count of this clonotype. Which antigen it targets is not known. No much larger clone exists at a distance of one base, and base qualities are not known. Evidence from a single read is weak. High-throughput TCR beta sequencing profiled peripheral blood CD8+ and CD4+ T cells from healthy donors, Susac syndrome patients and multiple sclerosis patients. The Susac syndrome patients fulfilled recently defined diagnostic criteria for either definite or probable disease. CD8+ TEMRA cells were enriched by FACS, while bulk CD8+ and CD4+ T cells were purified by magnetic negative isolation. Blood was drawn into EDTA tubes, processed within 24 hours, and PBMCs were isolated by density gradient centrifugation. PBMCs intended for TCR sequencing were frozen in liquid nitrogen and were later thawed in a 37 degrees C water bath. A purity of at least 90% was achieved for sorted or isolated CD4+, CD8+ and CD8+ TEMRA cells.

RNA was extracted with the RNeasy kit and roughly 0.45 to 1 ug was reverse transcribed using random hexamers. TCR beta CDR3 regions were amplified with the immunoSEQ multiplex PCR assay covering 54 Vbeta and 13 Jbeta segments. PCR amplification bias was corrected by using a synthetic template baseline for primer optimization and computational correction. On the authors' methods: Reads were annotated to V, D and J genes according to IMGT and were analyzed with immunoSEQ Analyzer, with only productive sequences retained. Clonality was calculated as one minus the Shannon entropy normalized by log2 of the number of productive unique sequences. Public and private clones were assessed among the 100 most prevalent clones of each patient and control. Susac-specific clones were defined as absent from healthy and MS cohorts, 1052 published viral clones and other ImmuneACCESS disease sequences. TCRdb redid the processing of the public reads, applying fastp at Q25 and MiXCR, and retained in-frame beta chains. Every CDR3 protein is listed once, alongside the most common genes and DNA of its rows. TCRdb, not the authors, supplied the V and J calls. Present in this sample are 210,000 or so distinct CDR3 sequences, 85% to 95% of which were seen just once. Over 0.15% of the sample is held by the ten biggest clonotypes.

The CDR3 runs 15 amino acids, cysteine and phenylalanine included. Left in the record is the CDR3 DNA by itself, 45 bases read in frame from the first base. For this chain, trimming is 6 bases at the V end and 5 bases at the J end, and the number of junction bases without a gene match is 11. In the germline V gene, CDR1 corresponds to MNHEY and CDR2 to SVGEGT. The rearrangement combines TRBV6-2 or TRBV6-3 with TRBJ2-5; 8 central nucleotides agree with TRBD2. Input material: CD4+ T cells from PBMCs. This clonotype was sampled from a human donor with Susac syndrome. The DNA sequence is TGTGCCAGCAGCCAACGGGGACTAGGTGGCGAGACCCAGTACTTC. This yields the protein CASSQRGLGGETQYF.